The 6 T cell receptor beta chains below come from one sample, sequenced in a study of graft-versus-host responses after intestinal transplantation. Antigens for these TCRs are unknown. The table came from immunoSEQ multiplex PCR; TCRdb's copy has only in-frame clones and leaves some out. The repertoire holds about 120,000 clones, with approximately 90% as singletons. The sample consisted of unstimulated CD4+ T cells sorted from spleen or lymph node cells, taken before intestinal transplant. These receptors all stem from a human donor who received an intestinal transplant.

This clone was seen more than once but under ten times. This chain links TRBV6-1 with TRBJ1-4; D unresolved. Germline V gene sequence: CDR1 MNHNS, CDR2 SASEGT. V lost 4 bases and J 13 bases, leaving 16 bases between the germline ends. This CDR3 is built from 13 residues. The chain's CDR3 is CASSVTVPGGLFF. DNA of the CDR3: TGTGCCAGCAGTGTAACCGTGCCTGGAGGACTGTTTTTT.

V usage is TRBV9 and J usage is TRBJ2-1, with unresolved D. The germline V gene has CDR1 SGDLS and CDR2 YYNGEE. V shed 0 bases and J shed 7 bases, with 11 bases lying between them. This CDR3 has 14 residues. CDR3 region: CASSVEPSQNEQFF. Written as DNA, the CDR3 is TGTGCCAGCAGCGTAGAACCTTCCCAGAATGAGCAGTTCTTC.

This chain uses TRBV19 with TRBJ2-7; TRBD1 aligns across 9 bases. The germline gives CDR1 LNHDA, CDR2 SQIVND (reference sequence). The V and J ends lost 3 bases and 4 bases, in that order; junction bases with no gene match: 4. The CDR3 is made up of 14 amino acids. The CDR3 is CASSIRDRAYEQYF. In DNA form, the CDR3 reads TGTGCCAGTAGTATCCGGGACAGGGCTTACGAGCAGTACTTC.

The genes are TRBV7-9 and TRBJ2-1; 15 positions match TRBD2. With V trimmed by 4 bases and J by 3 bases, 7 bases remained unmatched. In germline, CDR1 is SEHNR, CDR2 FQNEAQ (reference sequence). The CDR3 is 18 residues long. This CDR3 reads CASSWGTSGRSFYNEQFF. Here the CDR3 DNA reads TGTGCCAGCAGCTGGGGGACTAGCGGGAGGTCTTTCTACAATGAGCAGTTCTTC.

The V gene is TRBV6-5, the J gene TRBJ1-2; tentatively, D is TRBD1 (6 bases). Germline CDR1 is MNHEY and CDR2 is SVGAGI. V was trimmed by 1 base and J by 8 bases, leaving 14 bases between them. The CDR3 is made up of 14 amino acids. The CDR3 bases are TGTGCCAGCAGTTACTGGGGGGGCGCTCAGGGCTACACCTTC. It encodes CASSYWGGAQGYTF.

J is TRBJ2-1 and V is TRBV5-1; 16 bases line up with TRBD2. J lost 4 bases, V lost 3 bases, and 13 bases had no gene match. CDR3 length: 20 amino acids. The V gene's germline CDR1 is SGHRS and CDR2 YFSETQ. The CDR3 spells CASSSPGQGTSGRAYNEQFF. The CDR3 bases are TGCGCCAGCAGCTCGCCGGGACAGGGGACTAGCGGGAGGGCATACAATGAGCAGTTCTTC.